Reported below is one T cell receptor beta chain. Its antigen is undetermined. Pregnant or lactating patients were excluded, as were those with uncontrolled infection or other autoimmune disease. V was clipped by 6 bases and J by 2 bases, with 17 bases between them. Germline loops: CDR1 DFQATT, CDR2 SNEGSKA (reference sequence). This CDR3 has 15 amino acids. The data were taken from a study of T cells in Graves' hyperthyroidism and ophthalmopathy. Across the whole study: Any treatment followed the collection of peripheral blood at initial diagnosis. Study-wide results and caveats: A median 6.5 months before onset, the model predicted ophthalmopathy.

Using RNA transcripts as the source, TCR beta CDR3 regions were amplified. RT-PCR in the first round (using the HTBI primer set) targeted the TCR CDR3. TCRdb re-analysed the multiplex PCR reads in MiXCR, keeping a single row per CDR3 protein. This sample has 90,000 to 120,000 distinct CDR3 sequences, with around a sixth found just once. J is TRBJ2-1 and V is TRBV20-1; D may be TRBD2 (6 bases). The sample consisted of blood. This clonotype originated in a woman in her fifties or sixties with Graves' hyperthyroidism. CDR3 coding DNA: TGCAGTGCCCCCGGGACCGGGAGACCCTACAATGAGCAGTTCTTC. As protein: CSAPGTGRPYNEQFF.